This TCR beta chain was identified during a study of blood T cell repertoires in COVID-19. The repertoire was sequenced with immunoSEQ multiplex PCR; TCRdb's copy has only in-frame clones and lacks some. The sample lists 250,000 or so clones, about 83% occurring once. This clone was picked up a small number of times. Sequencing was performed on PBMCs or T cells enriched from blood (not recorded which). This TCR came from a woman aged 45 to 65 who had recovered from COVID-19.

CDR3 in DNA: TGTGCCAGTAGAACAGGGGGCCTCCGCTCTGGAAACACCATATATTTT. Encoded protein: CASRTGGLRSGNTIYF. The chain carries TRBV19 and TRBJ1-3; 9 positions agree with TRBD1. The CDR3 loop spans 16 amino acids. The V gene's germline CDR1 is LNHDA and CDR2 SQIVND (reference sequence). With V trimmed by 6 bases and J by 0 bases, 6 bases remained unmatched.